Each of the 17 T cell receptor beta chains below was sequenced from the same sample in a study of Tregs in tolerant kidney transplant recipients. Profiling relied on immunoSEQ multiplex PCR, and the TCRdb table lists in-frame clones only, not all of them. Of fewer than 80,000 clones listed, nearly 98% are singletons. Sequenced material: CD4+ T cells from blood, taken before the transplant. Receptors were obtained from a human donor who received a combined kidney and bone marrow transplant.

The chain links TRBV30 to TRBJ1-4; TRBD1 agrees at 7 bases. This CDR3 region has 19 residues. The V gene end was trimmed by 2 bases and the J gene end by 5 bases; junction bases not matched to a gene: 20. Germline values: CDR1 GTSNPN, CDR2 SVGIG (reference sequence). This chain's CDR3 is CAWSLTYFRTGTANEKLFF. The CDR3, as DNA: TGTGCCTGGAGTTTAACATATTTTCGTACCGGGACAGCGAATGAAAAACTGTTTTTT.

The genes are TRBV4-3 and TRBJ2-5; 7 positions agree with TRBD1. Germline values: CDR1 LGHNA, CDR2 YSLEER. V trimming: 3 bases; J trimming: 5 bases; junction bases outside the gene matches: 12. The length of the CDR3 is 16 residues. The CDR3 DNA follows: TGCGCCAGCAGCCAGGGACGGACAGGTGGACGGGAGACCCAGTACTTC. This gives the protein CASSQGRTGGRETQYF.

The chain uses TRBV29-1 and TRBJ1-1; D perhaps matches TRBD1 (6 bases). Trimming took off 6 bases at V and 5 bases at J, with 10 bases between the two ends. The CDR3 covers 11 residues. CDR1 and CDR2 from the germline V gene are SQVTM and ANQGSEA. The CDR3 is CSVDRNTEAFF. The DNA of the CDR3 is TGCAGCGTAGACAGGAATACTGAAGCTTTCTTT.

The CDR3 sequence: CASSAGTIGTIYF. The CDR3, as DNA: TGTGCCAGCAGTGCCGGGACAATCGGCACCATATATTTT. This chain joins TRBV6-5 and TRBJ1-3, with D tentatively TRBD1 (6 bases). V was trimmed by 5 bases and J by 9 bases, leaving 14 bases between them. Germline V gene lookup returns CDR1 MNHEY and CDR2 SVGAGI. The CDR3 covers 13 residues.

V gene TRBV13 combines with J gene TRBJ1-6; a possible D gene is TRBD1 (6 bases). The germline CDR1 and CDR2 sequences are PRHDT and FYEKMQ (reference sequence). The CDR3 runs 14 residues. Trimming removed 4 bases from V and 7 bases from J, with 11 bases in between. CDR3 sequence reads: CASSSYRVNSPLHF. The CDR3 DNA follows: TGTGCCAGCAGCTCATACAGGGTCAATTCACCCCTCCACTTT.

This chain joins TRBV2 and TRBJ1-5; a weak D match, TRBD1 (5 bases). This CDR3 region has 14 residues. The germline gives CDR1 SNHLY, CDR2 FYNNEI. The ends were cut back, 2 bases at V and 6 bases at J, with 11 bases in the middle. Written as DNA, the CDR3 is TGTGCCAGCAGTGAAATATTGGGGGGTCAGCCCCAGCATTTT. Translated: CASSEILGGQPQHF. The full variable domain, in which reference TRBV2 and TRBJ1-5 provide the parts outside the CDR3, is EPEVTQTPSHQVTQMGQEVILRCVPISNHLYFYWYRQILGQKVEFLVSFYNNEISEKSEIFDDQFSVERPDGSNFTLKIRSTKLEDSAMYFCASSEILGGQPQHFGDGTRLSIL.

The chain couples TRBV5-1 to TRBJ1-5; 9 bases are shared with TRBD1. The V and J ends lost 3 bases and 7 bases, in that order; junction bases with no gene match: 5. The CDR3 extends over 14 amino acids. The germline CDR1 and CDR2 sequences are SGHRS and YFSETQ. The CDR3 DNA follows: TGCGCCAGCAGCTCGACAGGGGGGGACCAGCCCCAGCATTTT. Translated: CASSSTGGDQPQHF.

The rearrangement links TRBV14 to TRBJ1-1, with D possibly being TRBD1 (6 bases). With 1 base removed from V and 0 bases from J, the gap between germline ends came to 15 bases. The CDR3 is 17 residues long. Germline CDR1 SGHDN, CDR2 FVKESK. The CDR3 loop reads CASSQAWQGNMNTEAFF. CDR3 sequence (DNA): TGTGCCAGCAGCCAAGCGTGGCAGGGGAACATGAACACTGAAGCTTTCTTT.

Only one count was recorded for this clone. The rearrangement links TRBV5-1 to TRBJ2-7, with 8 bases lining up with TRBD2. This CDR3 has 15 amino acids. Germline CDR1 is SGHRS and CDR2 is YFSETQ. After removal of 0 bases from V and 6 bases from J, the junction contained 8 bases not matched to a gene. The CDR3, as DNA: TGCGCCAGCAGCTTGGCCGGGGGGGTCCGTGGCGAGCAGTACTTC. Residues: CASSLAGGVRGEQYF.

The genes are TRBV5-4 and TRBJ2-7; TRBD1 might be the D (7 bases). V shed 1 base and J shed 4 bases, with 15 bases lying between them. Germline V gene sequence: CDR1 SGHNT, CDR2 YYREEE (reference sequence). The CDR3 runs to 15 residues. The CDR3 is CASSLSPTGRYEQYF. The CDR3 bases are TGTGCCAGCAGCTTGTCCCCGACAGGGAGGTACGAGCAGTACTTC.

For the CDR3, the DNA is TGTGCCAGCAGCAGGACAGCGATGAGCTCCTACAATGAGCAGTTCTTC. Protein: CASSRTAMSSYNEQFF. The V and J genes are TRBV5-8 and TRBJ2-1; TRBD1 might be the D (6 bases). CDR1 and CDR2 from the germline V gene are SGHTS and YDEGEE. The CDR3 totals 16 residues. V shed 4 bases and J shed 0 bases, with 14 bases lying between them.

V and J are TRBV27 and TRBJ1-6; a weak D match, TRBD1 (5 bases). The germline V and J ends were trimmed by 5 bases and 8 bases, with 13 bases remaining between them. This CDR3 region has 14 residues. Germline loops: CDR1 MNHEY, CDR2 SMNVEV (reference sequence). The DNA for the CDR3 is TGTGCCAGCAGTCCTACGACAGTATATTCACCCCTCCACTTT. As protein: CASSPTTVYSPLHF.

This clone showed up just once. V gene TRBV6-6 combines with J gene TRBJ1-5; D is uncertain. Germline CDR1 and CDR2: MNHNY and SVGAGI (reference sequence). The CDR3 is made up of 14 amino acids. V dropped 6 bases and J dropped 3 bases, with 12 bases sitting between them. The CDR3, as DNA: TGTGCCAGCAGCGAGGCGGGGATCAATCAGCCCCAGCATTTT. Translated, it gives CASSEAGINQPQHF.

This chain joins TRBV7-8 and TRBJ2-1; 13 nucleotides align to TRBD2. The junction had 11 bases not matched to a gene; V was cut back by 3 bases and J by 0 bases. The CDR3 spans 20 residues. Germline assignment: CDR1 SGHVS and CDR2 FQNEAQ. The CDR3 DNA is TGTGCCAGCAGCTTCCCTAGGACTAGCGGGGGACGGAGCTCCTACAATGAGCAGTTCTTC. Translation gives CASSFPRTSGGRSSYNEQFF. Full variable domain (outside the CDR3, taken from reference TRBV7-8 and TRBJ2-1): GAGVSQSPRYKVAKRGQDVALRCDPISGHVSLFWYQQALGQGPEFLTYFQNEAQLDKSGLPSDRFFAERPEGSVSTLKIQRTQQEDSAVYLCASSFPRTSGGRSSYNEQFFGPGTRLTVL.

J is TRBJ1-1 and V is TRBV12-5, with D possibly matching TRBD1 (5 bases). With 1 base removed from V and 0 bases from J, the gap between germline ends came to 9 bases. The CDR3 loop spans 15 amino acids. Germline CDR1 reads LGHNT; CDR2 reads FRNRAP. The CDR3 DNA sequence: TGTGCTAGTGGTTTGGGACAGAGACTGAACACTGAAGCTTTCTTT. Protein product: CASGLGQRLNTEAFF.

The chain employs TRBV6-6 and TRBJ1-5; 8 bases map to TRBD1. The J segment lost 7 bases and the V segment lost 2 bases, leaving 4 bases of the junction unmatched. The CDR3 length is 14 residues. Germline CDR1 reads MNHNY; CDR2 reads SVGAGI (reference sequence). CDR3 loop: CASSYGTGGQPQHF. In DNA form, the CDR3 reads TGTGCCAGCAGTTACGGGACAGGCGGCCAGCCCCAGCATTTT.

This chain links TRBV5-5 with TRBJ1-6; 10 bases fit TRBD1. V dropped 0 bases and J dropped 7; count of bases not matched to a gene: 4. Germline V CDR1 and CDR2: SGHKS, YYEKEE (reference sequence). The CDR3 is made up of 16 amino acids. The CDR3 DNA follows: TGTGCCAGCAGCTTGGGGGCGGGACAGGGGAATTCACCCCTCCACTTT. It yields the protein CASSLGAGQGNSPLHF.